Below, 9 T cell receptor beta chains from the same sample are listed, as sequenced in a study of beta chain features in type 1 diabetes. Sequencing targeted expressed TCRB transcripts, as all isolated RNA had been reverse transcribed. Repertoires were generated with immunoSEQ multiplex PCR, while TCRdb's copy carries only in-frame clones and drops some. The sample has nearly 350,000 clones; 8% are singletons. The sequenced sample consisted of central memory CD4+ T cells from blood. The receptors shown here come from a woman aged 18-29 years in good health.

Ten or more counts support this clone. The gene calls are TRBV28 and TRBJ2-5; D gene ambiguous. There are 16 residues in the CDR3. From germline, CDR1 is MDHEN and CDR2 SYDVKM. V was shortened by 3 bases and J by 5 bases, with 19 bases between the two germline ends. In nucleotides, the CDR3 is TGTGCCAGCAGTTTTACAACCCGGGTTTATGGGGAGACCCAGTACTTC. The encoded protein is CASSFTTRVYGETQYF.

The rearrangement joins TRBV19 to TRBJ2-4; no clear D. This CDR3 has 16 residues. Deletions cut 7 bases from V and 3 bases from J, with 19 bases between. Germline V CDR1 and CDR2: LNHDA, SQIVND (reference sequence). The CDR3 sequence is CASNAAGLDGKNIQYF. DNA for the CDR3: TGTGCCAGTAACGCGGCTGGGCTCGACGGCAAAAACATTCAGTACTTC.

The V gene is TRBV7-2, the J gene TRBJ1-1, with D maybe TRBD1 (6 bases). Deletions cut 5 bases from V and 1 base from J, with 14 bases between. The CDR3 spans 15 residues. Germline assignment: CDR1 SGHTA and CDR2 FQGNSA. The CDR3 nucleotides are TGTGCCAGCAGCCCCACCCAGGGGCCGAACACTGAAGCTTTCTTT. Translating it yields CASSPTQGPNTEAFF.

The chain employs TRBV7-9 and TRBJ2-1; TRBD2 aligns across 13 bases. The CDR3 runs 17 residues. Losses at the gene ends were 5 bases for V and 4 bases for J; bases not matched to a gene: 8. Germline CDR1 reads SEHNR; CDR2 reads FQNEAQ (reference sequence). CDR3 sequence reads: CASSPDLTSGRYNEQFF. CDR3 sequence (DNA): TGTGCCAGCAGCCCGGACCTGACTAGCGGGAGGTACAATGAGCAGTTCTTC. Complete variable domain (other parts from reference TRBV7-9 and TRBJ2-1): DTGVSQNPRHKITKRGQNVTFRCDPISEHNRLYWYRQTLGQGPEFLTYFQNEAQLEKSRLLSDRFSAERPKGSFSTLEIQRTEQGDSAMYLCASSPDLTSGRYNEQFFGPGTRLTVL.

This clone was detected ten times or more. The chain joins TRBV5-1 to TRBJ2-1; 10 bases line up with TRBD1. With 2 bases clipped from V and 5 bases from J, the junction kept 4 bases outside the gene matches. Germline CDR1 SGHRS, CDR2 YFSETQ. The CDR3 runs 15 residues. The CDR3 here is CASSFRGTGDNEQFF. CDR3 bases: TGCGCCAGCAGCTTTCGCGGGACAGGGGACAATGAGCAGTTCTTC.

This clone was recorded many times. V usage is TRBV28 and J usage is TRBJ2-3; the D gene is possibly TRBD1 (6 bases). V shed 3 bases and J shed 3 bases, with 16 bases lying between them. This CDR3 has 16 amino acids. Germline V gene data show CDR1 as MDHEN and CDR2 as SYDVKM. The CDR3 nucleotides are TGTGCCAGCAGTTTGGGATCCTATGGACAGACAGATACGCAGTATTTT. It translates to CASSLGSYGQTDTQYF.

The chain carries TRBV11-2 and TRBJ2-1; D possibly corresponds to TRBD2 (6 bases). V lost 5 bases to trimming and J lost 2 bases, with 7 bases between them. This CDR3 contains 13 residues. Germline CDR1 is SGHAT and CDR2 is FQNNGV. Here the CDR3 DNA reads TGTGCCAGCAGCGGAGGGCCCTACAATGAGCAGTTCTTC. Translation gives CASSGGPYNEQFF.

The chain carries TRBV2 and TRBJ1-2, with a weak D call TRBD1 (6 bases). The CDR3 contains 16 residues. CDR1 is SNHLY and CDR2 is FYNNEI in the germline V gene. V lost 5 bases and J 2 bases, leaving 18 bases between the germline ends. The CDR3 sequence: CASSRGYGGRNYGYTF. Here the CDR3 DNA reads TGTGCCAGCAGTCGAGGCTATGGGGGCCGGAACTATGGCTACACCTTC.

This clone turned up a few times. The CDR3 sequence: CASTSREDQPQHF. DNA for the CDR3: TGTGCCAGTACGTCCAGGGAGGATCAGCCCCAGCATTTT. The chain links TRBV19 to TRBJ1-5, with D perhaps TRBD1 (5 bases). Germline V gene data show CDR1 as LNHDA and CDR2 as SQIVND (reference sequence). This CDR3 contains 13 residues. Trimming shortened V by 7 bases and J by 5 bases, and 12 bases separated the two germline ends.